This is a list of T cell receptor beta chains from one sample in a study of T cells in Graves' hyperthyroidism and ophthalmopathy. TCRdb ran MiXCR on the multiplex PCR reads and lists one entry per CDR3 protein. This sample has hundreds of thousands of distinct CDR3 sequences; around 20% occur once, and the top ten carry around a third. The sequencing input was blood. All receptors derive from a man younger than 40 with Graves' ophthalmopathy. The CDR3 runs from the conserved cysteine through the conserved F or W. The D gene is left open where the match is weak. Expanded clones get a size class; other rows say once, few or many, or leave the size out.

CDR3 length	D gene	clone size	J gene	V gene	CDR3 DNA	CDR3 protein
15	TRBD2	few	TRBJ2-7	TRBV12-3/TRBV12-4	TGTGCCAGCAGTTTGATCCTAGCGGGGCCCTACGAGCAGTACTTC	CASSLILAGPYEQYF
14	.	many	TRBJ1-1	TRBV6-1	TGTGCCAGCAGTTACAGCCTCAGTTTGCCCCAAGCTTTCTTT	CASSYSLSLPQAFF
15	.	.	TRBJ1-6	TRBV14	TGTGCCAGCAGCCGTATGACAGGCGAGGGATCACCCCTCCACTTT	CASSRMTGEGSPLHF
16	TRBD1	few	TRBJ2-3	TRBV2	TGTGCCAGCAGTGTTGAATGGGGACAGGGGGCAGATACGCAGTATTTT	CASSVEWGQGADTQYF
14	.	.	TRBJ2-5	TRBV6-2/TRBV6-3	TGTGCCAGCAGTCAGAGAGAATACCAAGAGACCCAGTACTTC	CASSQREYQETQYF
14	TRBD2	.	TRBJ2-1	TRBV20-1	TGCAGTGCTGGACTAGCAAACTCCTACAATGAGCAGTTCTTC	CSAGLANSYNEQFF
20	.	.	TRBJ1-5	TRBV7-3	TGTGCCAGCAGCTTCGGGTCGGTACCTCCCAGACCCTATAGCAATCAGCCCCAGCATTTT	CASSFGSVPPRPYSNQPQHF
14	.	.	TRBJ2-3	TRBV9	TGTGCCAGCAGCCCCGGAAGCTTGCCAGATACGCAGTATTTT	CASSPGSLPDTQYF
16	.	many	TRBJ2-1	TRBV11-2	TGTGCCAGCAGCTTAGAGGGACGGTACTCCTACAATGAGCAGTTCTTC	CASSLEGRYSYNEQFF
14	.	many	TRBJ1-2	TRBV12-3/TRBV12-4	TGTGCCAGCAGTCCGCCCGGTCCTGTCCATGGCTACACCTTC	CASSPPGPVHGYTF
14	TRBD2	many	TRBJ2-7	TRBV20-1	TGCAGTGCTGGGCGGACTAGCGCCGCCTACGAGCAGTACTTC	CSAGRTSAAYEQYF
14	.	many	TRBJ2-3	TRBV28	TGTGCCAGCAGCCAGGGACAAAACACAGATACGCAGTATTTT	CASSQGQNTDTQYF
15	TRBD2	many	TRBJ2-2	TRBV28	TGTGCCAGCAGTGCCGGGGGGGCGGACACCGGGGAGCTGTTTTTT	CASSAGGADTGELFF
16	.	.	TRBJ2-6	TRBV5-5	TGTGCCAGCACGCCTGGGACATCTTTGGGGGCCAACGTCCTGACTTTC	CASTPGTSLGANVLTF
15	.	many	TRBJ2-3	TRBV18	TGTGCCAGCTCACCACGGAGGGAAAGCACAGATACGCAGTATTTT	CASSPRRESTDTQYF
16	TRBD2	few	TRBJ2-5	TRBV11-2	TGTGCCAGCTCCTCCTCCGGGACTAGCGGCCCAGAGACCCAGTACTTC	CASSSSGTSGPETQYF
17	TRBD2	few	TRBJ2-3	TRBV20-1	TGCAGTGCTAGCGCCGGGACTAGCGTGGCTAGCACAGATACGCAGTATTTT	CSASAGTSVASTDTQYF
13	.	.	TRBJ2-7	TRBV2	TGTGCCAGCAGTGAAGAGTTTAACAATGAGCAGTACTTC	CASSEEFNNEQYF
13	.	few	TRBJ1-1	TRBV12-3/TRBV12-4	TGTGCCAGCAGTTTAGATGCGGGGACTGAAGCTTTCTTT	CASSLDAGTEAFF
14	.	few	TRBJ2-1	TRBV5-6	TGTGCCAGCAGCCCTGGGGGGCTCCACAATGAGCAGTTCTTC	CASSPGGLHNEQFF
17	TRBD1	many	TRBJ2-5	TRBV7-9	TGTGCCAGCAGTCGCACAAGACAGGGGGTAGGAACAGAGACCCAGTACTTC	CASSRTRQGVGTETQYF
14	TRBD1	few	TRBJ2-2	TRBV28	TGTGCCGGGAAGACAGGGGGCCACACCGGGGAGCTGTTTTTT	CAGKTGGHTGELFF
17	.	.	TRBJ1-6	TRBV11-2	TGTGCCAGCAGCTTCGGGACGGGCAGCTCCTATAATTCACCCCTCCACTTT	CASSFGTGSSYNSPLHF
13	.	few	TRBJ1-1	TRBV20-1	TGCAGCTACGTGATGGAATGGAACACTGAAGCTTTCTTT	CSYVMEWNTEAFF
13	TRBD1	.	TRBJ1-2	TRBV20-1	TGCAGTGCTGCCTCCGGGACAGGGCATGGCTACACCTTC	CSAASGTGHGYTF
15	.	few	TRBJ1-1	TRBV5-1	TGCGCCAGCAGCACCAGACAGGACGTGAACACTGAAGCTTTCTTT	CASSTRQDVNTEAFF
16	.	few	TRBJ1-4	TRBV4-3	TGCGCCAGCAGCCAAGACGAACGCCAGTACCCGAGGGAACTGTTTTTT	CASSQDERQYPRELFF
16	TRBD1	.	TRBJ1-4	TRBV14	TGTGCCAGCAGCCAACTAGGACAGGGGCGCCCTGAAAAACTGTTTTTT	CASSQLGQGRPEKLFF
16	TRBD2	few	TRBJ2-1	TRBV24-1	TGTGCCACCAGCTTCCCGGGACTAGCGGGAGCCGGAGAGCAGTTCTTC	CATSFPGLAGAGEQFF
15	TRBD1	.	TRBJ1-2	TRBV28	TGTGCCAGCAGTGTACCCACAGGGGGGGCCTATGGCTACACCTTC	CASSVPTGGAYGYTF
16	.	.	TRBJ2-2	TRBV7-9	TGTGCCAGCACAGGTCTGGCTAGCAGAGTCACCGGGGAGCTGTTTTTT	CASTGLASRVTGELFF
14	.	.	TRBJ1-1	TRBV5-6	TGTGCCAGCAGCCCTTCCTTGTCTTACACTGAAGCTTTCTTT	CASSPSLSYTEAFF
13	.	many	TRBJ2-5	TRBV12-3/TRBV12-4	TGTGCCAGCAGCCGGACCCCCCAAGAGACCCAGTACTTC	CASSRTPQETQYF
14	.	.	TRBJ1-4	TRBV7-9	TGTGCCAGCAGCTTAGTCTCAACTAATGAAAAACTGTTTTTT	CASSLVSTNEKLFF
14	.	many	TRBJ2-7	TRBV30	TGTGCCTGGAGTGTGGAGACTCTAATTGGGGAGCAGTACTTC	CAWSVETLIGEQYF
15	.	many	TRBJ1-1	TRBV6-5	TGTGCCAGCAGTTACGCCCCGAGGGGTGACACTGAAGCTTTCTTT	CASSYAPRGDTEAFF
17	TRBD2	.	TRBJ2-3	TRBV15	TGTGCCACCAGCAAAAGAGGACTAGCGGCTAGCACAGATACGCAGTATTTT	CATSKRGLAASTDTQYF